The rows below give T cell receptor beta chains drawn from one sample of a study of blood T cell repertoires in COVID-19. Assay: immunoSEQ multiplex PCR; the TCRdb copy retains only in-frame clones and omits some. Of about 140,000 clones listed, almost 85% are singletons. Sequences were obtained from peripheral blood. All receptors come from a man in his fifties with acute or convalescent COVID-19. CDR3s include the opening cysteine and the closing phenylalanine or tryptophan. Fields, in order: clone size, V gene, J gene, D gene, CDR3 protein, CDR3 DNA. D genes are given only for firm matches. Clone sizes are given selectively: once, few, many, or a class where the clone is expanded.

NA,TRBV6-5,TRBJ1-3,NA,CASSSNRRRSGNTIYF,TGTGCCAGCAGTTCCAACAGGAGACGCTCTGGAAACACCATATATTTT
NA,TRBV4-2,TRBJ2-1,NA,CASSPRVSQNNEQFF,TGTGCCAGCAGCCCCCGGGTCAGCCAAAACAATGAGCAGTTCTTC
NA,TRBV6-5,TRBJ2-5,NA,CASRSGGGETQYF,TGTGCCAGCAGGAGTGGGGGCGGGGAGACCCAGTACTTC
NA,TRBV28,TRBJ2-7,NA,CASSSPGEQYF,TGTGCCAGCAGTTCCCCAGGGGAGCAGTACTTC
NA,TRBV2,TRBJ1-2,NA,CASSESQGIYGYTF,TGTGCCAGCAGTGAGTCACAGGGAATCTATGGCTACACCTTC
few,TRBV2,TRBJ2-5,NA,CASRLLETQYF,TGTGCCAGCAGATTACTAGAGACCCAGTACTTC
NA,TRBV11-2,TRBJ1-1,TRBD1,CASSSPGTGGPKNTEAFF,TGTGCCAGCAGCTCACCCGGGACAGGGGGCCCTAAGAACACTGAAGCTTTCTTT
NA,TRBV6-5,TRBJ1-2,TRBD1,CASTRQGSLYGYTF,TGTGCCAGCACCCGACAGGGGAGTCTCTATGGCTACACCTTC
NA,TRBV7-9,TRBJ2-3,TRBD2,CASSTGLAGGPRHTDTQYF,TGTGCCAGCAGCACGGGACTAGCGGGGGGGCCACGTCACACAGATACGCAGTATTTT
few,TRBV28,TRBJ1-5,NA,CAIEQVNSNQPQHF,TGTGCCATCGAGCAGGTTAATAGCAATCAGCCCCAGCATTTT
NA,TRBV18,TRBJ1-5,NA,CASSPGLEQPQHF,TGTGCCAGCTCACCAGGGCTCGAACAGCCCCAGCATTTT
NA,TRBV6-5,TRBJ2-1,TRBD2,CASSSISGNSYNEQFF,TGTGCCAGCAGTTCCATTAGCGGGAACTCCTACAATGAGCAGTTCTTC
NA,TRBV18,TRBJ2-2,TRBD1,CASSDLRGLDTGELFF,TGTGCCAGCTCGGACCTGAGGGGGCTAGACACCGGGGAGCTGTTTTTT
once,TRBV19,TRBJ1-5,NA,CASSNSGTTDSNQPQHF,TGTGCCAGTAGTAACTCAGGGACAACCGATAGCAATCAGCCCCAGCATTTT
NA,TRBV7-8,TRBJ2-3,NA,CASSLGGVWSDTQYF,TGTGCCAGCAGCTTAGGGGGGGTTTGGTCAGATACGCAGTATTTT
few,TRBV28,TRBJ2-7,TRBD2,CASIPIGSGSYEQYF,TGTGCCAGCATTCCGATAGGTAGCGGGAGCTACGAGCAGTACTTC
NA,TRBV3-1/TRBV3-2,TRBJ1-5,NA,CASSQGPGRQPQHF,TGTGCCAGCAGCCAAGGGCCCGGCAGGCAGCCCCAGCATTTT
NA,TRBV5-4,TRBJ1-2,NA,CASSLDTAGYTF,TGTGCCAGCAGCCTCGACACGGCTGGCTACACCTTC
NA,TRBV11-2,TRBJ2-5,TRBD1,CASSLNPTGTGGLETQYF,TGTGCCAGCAGCTTGAATCCGACCGGGACAGGGGGCTTAGAGACCCAGTACTTC
NA,TRBV30,TRBJ2-5,NA,CAWSQFQETQYF,TGTGCCTGGTCCCAGTTCCAAGAGACCCAGTACTTC
NA,TRBV11-3,TRBJ2-7,NA,CASSSLGGSYEQYF,TGTGCCAGCAGCTCCCTTGGGGGGTCCTACGAGCAGTACTTC
NA,TRBV5-1,TRBJ2-7,TRBD2,CASSTGLAGVIHEQYF,TGCGCCAGCAGCACGGGACTAGCGGGGGTTATCCACGAGCAGTACTTC
NA,TRBV6-6,TRBJ1-1,TRBD1,CASSYLGRGEAEAFF,TGTGCCAGCAGTTACTTAGGCAGGGGGGAGGCTGAAGCTTTCTTT
NA,TRBV5-4,TRBJ1-2,NA,CASSSGVGYTF,TGTGCCAGCAGCTCAGGGGTAGGCTACACCTTC
NA,TRBV5-1,TRBJ1-3,TRBD1,CASSLGQGSSGNTIYF,TGCGCCAGCAGCTTGGGACAGGGGAGTTCTGGAAACACCATATATTTT
few,TRBV11-2,TRBJ2-2,NA,CASSFRVGGELFF,TGTGCCAGCAGCTTCAGGGTTGGCGGGGAGCTGTTTTTT
NA,TRBV10-1,TRBJ1-1,NA,CASSTGPMNTEAFF,TGCGCCAGCAGCACAGGGCCTATGAACACTGAAGCTTTCTTT
NA,TRBV10-1,TRBJ1-5,NA,CASSDRQDQPQHF,TGCGCCAGCAGTGATCGACAGGATCAGCCCCAGCATTTT
NA,TRBV19,TRBJ1-1,TRBD1,CASSKGAGLNTEAFF,TGTGCCAGTAGTAAGGGGGCTGGTTTGAACACTGAAGCTTTCTTT
NA,TRBV5-1,TRBJ2-7,NA,CASSLGQSYEQYF,TGCGCCAGCAGCTTGGGACAGTCCTACGAGCAGTACTTC
NA,TRBV4-2,TRBJ1-1,NA,CASSLYSVGDTEAFF,TGTGCCAGCAGCCTTTACAGCGTCGGGGACACTGAAGCTTTCTTT
NA,TRBV6-2/TRBV6-3,TRBJ2-2,TRBD2,CASSRLAVNTGELFF,TGTGCCAGCAGTAGACTAGCGGTTAACACCGGGGAGCTGTTTTTT
NA,TRBV3-1/TRBV3-2,TRBJ1-1,TRBD1,CASSAPTGENTEAFF,TGTGCCAGCAGCGCGCCCACAGGGGAGAACACTGAAGCTTTCTTT
NA,TRBV7-8,TRBJ2-3,TRBD1,CASSSQGNGPDTQYF,TGTGCCAGCAGCTCACAGGGGAACGGGCCAGATACGCAGTATTTT
few,TRBV28,TRBJ1-1,NA,CASRIQGWNTEAFF,TGTGCCAGCAGAATTCAGGGTTGGAACACTGAAGCTTTCTTT
once,TRBV5-6,TRBJ2-2,NA,CASSFVAGELFF,TGTGCCAGCAGCTTTGTAGCGGGGGAGCTGTTTTTT
NA,TRBV5-1,TRBJ2-7,TRBD1,CASSPRTGPYEQYF,TGCGCCAGCAGCCCTAGGACAGGGCCCTACGAGCAGTACTTC
NA,TRBV15,TRBJ2-7,NA,CATRDNPGTYEQYF,TGTGCCACCAGAGACAACCCCGGGACCTACGAGCAGTACTTC
few,TRBV11-2,TRBJ1-1,NA,CASSPSGETEAFF,TGTGCCAGCAGCCCATCCGGGGAGACTGAAGCTTTCTTT
NA,TRBV24-1,TRBJ2-3,TRBD1,CATEGASGDTQYF,TGTGCCACCGAGGGGGCCTCAGGAGATACGCAGTATTTT
few,TRBV2,TRBJ1-2,TRBD1,CASSEAGQGAGGYTF,TGTGCCAGCAGTGAAGCGGGACAGGGGGCGGGTGGCTACACCTTC
NA,TRBV19,TRBJ2-1,NA,CASSIAPFSYNEQFF,TGTGCCAGTAGTATAGCTCCTTTCTCCTACAATGAGCAGTTCTTC
NA,TRBV7-9,TRBJ2-7,TRBD1,CASSLSPGTGFYEQYF,TGTGCCAGCAGCTTAAGTCCAGGGACAGGGTTCTACGAGCAGTACTTC
NA,TRBV27,TRBJ1-1,TRBD1,CASSFTDRGLLLNEAFF,TGTGCCAGCAGTTTCACGGACAGGGGGCTATTACTTAATGAAGCTTTCTTT
once,TRBV9,TRBJ2-1,TRBD2,CASSALAGLSYNEQFF,TGTGCCAGCAGCGCCTTAGCGGGGCTCTCCTACAATGAGCAGTTCTTC
NA,TRBV13,TRBJ1-2,TRBD1,CASSLGGQPYGYTF,TGTGCCAGCAGCCTAGGGGGACAGCCCTATGGCTACACCTTC
NA,TRBV11-3,TRBJ1-2,TRBD1,CASSSGTGTLWGYTF,TGTGCCAGCAGCTCCGGGACAGGGACCCTCTGGGGCTACACCTTC